These 8 T cell receptor beta chains were sequenced from one sample in a study of beta chain features in type 1 diabetes. The study reverse transcribed the entire isolated RNA, so it sequenced expressed TCRB transcripts. TCRdb keeps only in-frame clones here, not all; method: immunoSEQ multiplex PCR. The sample lists roughly 300,000 clones, approximately 8.2% seen once, with around 0.45% in the top ten. Sample: central memory CD4+ T cells from blood. The source is a woman between 18 and 30 years old in good health.

The DNA for the CDR3 is TGTGCCAGCAGCTTGGCGGGGGTTTATGAAGCTTTCTTT. As protein: CASSLAGVYEAFF. This chain links TRBV5-6 with TRBJ1-1; D is perhaps TRBD1 (5 bases). The V end was cut by 0 bases, the J end by 7 bases, with 10 bases between. CDR1 SGHDT and CDR2 YYEEEE come from the germline V gene. The CDR3 runs 13 residues.

This clone has ten or more counts. This chain uses TRBV5-1 with TRBJ1-4; weak D call: TRBD1 (5 bases). CDR3 length equals 16 residues. Trimming pared 1 base from V and 7 bases from J, leaving 17 bases between. Germline CDR1 is SGHRS and CDR2 is YFSETQ. CDR3 in amino acids: CASSLLPAGGSEKLFF. The CDR3 region has the DNA TGCGCCAGCAGCTTGCTACCTGCGGGGGGTTCTGAAAAACTGTTTTTT.

This chain links TRBV7-2 with TRBJ1-1, with 10 nucleotides matching TRBD1. The V segment lost 5 bases and the J segment 5 bases; nucleotides outside the gene matches: 8. There are 15 residues in the CDR3. Germline CDR1 and CDR2: SGHTA and FQGNSA. Here the CDR3 reads CASSHRTGGYTEAFF. The CDR3 bases are TGTGCCAGCAGCCATCGGACAGGGGGTTATACTGAAGCTTTCTTT. Based on the CDR3 plus reference TRBV7-2 and TRBJ1-1, the full variable domain is GAGVSQSPSNKVTEKGKDVELRCDPISGHTALYWYRQSLGQGLEFLIYFQGNSAPDKSGLPSDRFSAERTGGSVSTLTIQRTQQEDSAVYLCASSHRTGGYTEAFFGQGTRLTVV.

This clone was picked up a small number of times. Other DNA sequences within the sample encode an identical CDR3. J is TRBJ1-5 and V is TRBV7-8; D gene ambiguous. Trimming shortened V by 1 base and J by 4 bases, and 5 bases separated the two germline ends. This CDR3 contains 13 residues. Germline CDR1 and CDR2: SGHVS and FQNEAQ. The DNA of the CDR3 is TGTGCCAGCAGCTTAGGAAGGAATCAGCCCCAGCATTTT. Translation: CASSLGRNQPQHF. The variable domain in full, with the rest retrieved from reference TRBV7-8 and TRBJ1-5, is GAGVSQSPRYKVAKRGQDVALRCDPISGHVSLFWYQQALGQGPEFLTYFQNEAQLDKSGLPSDRFFAERPEGSVSTLKIQRTQQEDSAVYLCASSLGRNQPQHFGDGTRLSIL.

This clone turned up a few times. V gene TRBV2 combines with J gene TRBJ1-1; TRBD1 agrees at 10 bases. CDR3 length: 16 amino acids. V dropped 6 bases and J dropped 4; count of bases not matched to a gene: 11. Germline CDR1 SNHLY, CDR2 FYNNEI. The CDR3 reads CASRVGGTGDRTEAFF. The CDR3 DNA follows: TGTGCCAGCAGAGTGGGCGGGACAGGGGATCGCACTGAAGCTTTCTTT.

This chain links TRBV7-2 with TRBJ2-3, with D unclear. This CDR3 region has 13 residues. V shed 1 base and J shed 4 bases, with 6 bases lying between them. Looked up from germline, CDR1 is SGHTA and CDR2 is FQGNSA. The CDR3 region has the DNA TGTGCCAGCAGCTTAGGCCCCCCAGATACGCAGTATTTT. It codes for CASSLGPPDTQYF.

This clone was observed a few times. The CDR3 protein is CAISESMSQFF. The CDR3 nucleotides read TGTGCCATCAGTGAGTCGATGTCGCAGTTCTTC. V is TRBV10-3 and J is TRBJ2-1; D remains ambiguous. CDR1 is ENHRY, CDR2 SYGVKD, per germline. The CDR3 is 11 amino acids. Between the trimmed V and J ends, which lost 0 bases and 12 bases, there was a span of 6 bases.

The sample holds a few counts of this clone. The J gene is TRBJ2-3, the V gene TRBV7-3; 14 positions match TRBD2. The V gene's germline CDR1 is SGHTA and CDR2 FQGTGA. The CDR3 covers 17 residues. V lost 5 bases, J lost 4 bases, and 8 bases stayed unmatched. The CDR3 loop is CASSRGTSGRGADTQYF. For the CDR3, the DNA is TGTGCCAGCAGCCGCGGGACTAGCGGGAGAGGAGCAGATACGCAGTATTTT.